Included here is one T cell receptor beta chain sequence, with context. CDR1 and CDR2 (germline): SGHRS, YFSETQ. This CDR3 is built from 13 residues. The V segment lost 0 bases and the J segment 6 bases; nucleotides outside the gene matches: 2. The data are from a study of cytomegalovirus exposure and HLA in healthy donors. Vbeta (60) and Jbeta (13) primers were used in the PCR. Clones were read by immunoSEQ multiplex PCR, and TCRdb kept only the in-frame ones, dropping some. This table holds more than 65,000 clones, about three quarters found once. The V gene is TRBV5-1, the J gene TRBJ1-2, with 7 bases aligning to TRBD1. The sequence was obtained from a female donor in good health and CMV-seronegative. The sequenced material came from PBMCs. Written as DNA, the CDR3 is TGCGCCAGCAGCTTGGCCACAGGGGATGGCTACACCTTC. Translating gives CASSLATGDGYTF.